The sequence of this T cell receptor (beta chain) was determined in a study of Ad26.COV2.S vaccination and SARS-CoV-2 variants. Study at large: Of the COV1001 trial arms, the Ad26.COV2.S arm included the donor. By the intramuscular route, Ad26.COV2.S was given once, or twice 56 days apart.

On this clone itself: Its antigen is undetermined. The same CDR3 is also encoded by other DNA sequences in this sample.

Whole-study findings and limits: Higher spike-specific TCR breadth was found in vaccine recipients than in placebo recipients.

This sample's treatment: roughly 19 received Ad26.COV2.S at low or high dose, single or two shots; a few received placebo; per-sample allocation not given. The samples were gathered on day 63 after the first injection of vaccine or placebo. This table comes from immunoSEQ multiplex PCR, and its TCRdb copy is limited to in-frame clones, with some not included. This repertoire shows about 680,000 clones, roughly nine tenths found once; its top ten account for nearly 1.5%. Per the germline V gene, CDR1 is LGHNT and CDR2 is FRNRAP. There are 12 residues in the CDR3. Trimming stripped 3 bases from V and 1 base from J, with 3 bases between.

This sequence was found in a person aged 18-60 years who received the Ad26.COV2.S COVID-19 vaccine or a placebo. The material sequenced was peripheral blood, taken in a trial of Ad26.COV2.S vaccine versus placebo. V is TRBV12-5 and J is TRBJ1-1; no definite D call. The CDR3 protein is CASGFENTEAFF. The CDR3 bases are TGTGCTAGTGGTTTTGAGAACACTGAAGCTTTCTTT.